This T cell receptor (beta chain) was observed in a study of blood T cell repertoires in COVID-19. For the study at large: PBMCs, B-cell-depleted T cells, or T cells provided the cDNA or gDNA that made up the material.

Ages ranged from roughly 18 to 100 years, with residence in approximately 23 US areas. Categorization into cohorts depended on clinical history that participants reported. J was trimmed by 0 bases and V by 6 bases; bases with no gene match: 5. Germline loops: CDR1 SGHTA, CDR2 FQGNSA. This CDR3 contains 15 residues. As originally analysed: It was from reference gene primer amplification that nucleated cell counts were estimated. Repertoires were generated with immunoSEQ multiplex PCR, while TCRdb's copy carries only in-frame clones and drops some. The V and J calls and clone size come from that table; D and trimming were worked out from the DNA. The table includes approximately 170,000 clones, around 83% detected once. Turning to this clone: Different DNA sequences within this sample yield the same CDR3.

V usage is TRBV7-2 and J usage is TRBJ2-5; 9 bases map to TRBD1. Sequencing was carried out using PBMCs or T cells enriched from blood (not recorded which). The clonotype was recovered from a woman aged 50 to 65 in a cohort exposed to, infected with or recovered from COVID-19 (not recorded which). CDR3: CASSPDRGYQETQYF. The CDR3 bases are TGTGCCAGCAGTCCCGACAGGGGGTACCAAGAGACCCAGTACTTC.